These T cell receptor beta chains were read from a single sample in a study of Graves' ophthalmopathy and Graves' hyperthyroidism. A single record per CDR3 protein comes from TCRdb applying MiXCR to the multiplex PCR reads. There are around 660,000 distinct CDR3 sequences in the sample; about 40% occur only once, and roughly 3.5% lies in the top ten. The sample taken for sequencing was peripheral blood. These receptors originate from an adult man with Graves' ophthalmopathy. Both conserved end residues are part of each CDR3. Each record gives: D gene, J gene, clone size, V gene, CDR3 DNA, CDR3 protein. The D gene is left open where the match is weak. Some rows mark clone size as missing; the rest say once, few, many or name a class of expanded clone.

d_call: TRBD1; j_call: TRBJ1-6; clone_size: few; v_call: TRBV7-3; cdr3_nt: TGTGCCAGCAGCCCGGACAGGGCTGGTAATTCACCCCTCCACTTT; cdr3_aa: CASSPDRAGNSPLHF
d_call: TRBD1; j_call: TRBJ2-7; clone_size: -; v_call: TRBV7-2; cdr3_nt: TGTGCCAGCAGCTTAGTTGACAGGGGGGACGAGCAGTACTTC; cdr3_aa: CASSLVDRGDEQYF
d_call: TRBD2; j_call: TRBJ2-2; clone_size: -; v_call: TRBV9; cdr3_nt: TGTGCCAGCGTCCGAGGTAGCGGGAGCACGGGTACCGGGGAGCTGTTTTTT; cdr3_aa: CASVRGSGSTGTGELFF
d_call: -; j_call: TRBJ2-5; clone_size: -; v_call: TRBV15; cdr3_nt: TGTGCCACCAGCAGATCCGACAGGAAAGAGACCCAGTACTTC; cdr3_aa: CATSRSDRKETQYF
d_call: -; j_call: TRBJ1-5; clone_size: many; v_call: TRBV10-3; cdr3_nt: TGTGCCATCAGTGATACCCAGGGACTTCAGCCCCAGCATTTT; cdr3_aa: CAISDTQGLQPQHF
d_call: -; j_call: TRBJ1-1; clone_size: -; v_call: TRBV6-5; cdr3_nt: TGTGCCAGCAGTGGGGCCGGGACAAAGAACACTGAAGCTTTCTTT; cdr3_aa: CASSGAGTKNTEAFF
d_call: TRBD2; j_call: TRBJ2-5; clone_size: many; v_call: TRBV7-6; cdr3_nt: TGTGCCAGCAGCTTAGCTGCGGGCGGGGGAGACTTCACGGGGACCCAGTACTTC; cdr3_aa: CASSLAAGGGDFTGTQYF
d_call: -; j_call: TRBJ2-5; clone_size: many; v_call: TRBV12-3/TRBV12-4; cdr3_nt: TGTGCCAGCAGGAACTCGGGGTTCCAAGAGACCCAGTACTTC; cdr3_aa: CASRNSGFQETQYF
d_call: -; j_call: TRBJ2-2; clone_size: -; v_call: TRBV5-4; cdr3_nt: TGTGCCAGCAGCTTTTCTGCTCCTCTTTACACCGGGGAGCTGTTTTTT; cdr3_aa: CASSFSAPLYTGELFF
d_call: -; j_call: TRBJ1-2; clone_size: many; v_call: TRBV7-9; cdr3_nt: TGTGCCAGCAGCGCACAACCGGGACGGGTTGATGGCTACACCTTC; cdr3_aa: CASSAQPGRVDGYTF
d_call: -; j_call: TRBJ1-5; clone_size: -; v_call: TRBV19; cdr3_nt: TGTGCCAGTAGCCCAGGGGCGTTTCAGCCCCAGCATTTT; cdr3_aa: CASSPGAFQPQHF
d_call: -; j_call: TRBJ2-5; clone_size: many; v_call: TRBV10-3; cdr3_nt: TGTGCCATCAGTCAGGCTCTCCAAGAGACCCAGTACTTC; cdr3_aa: CAISQALQETQYF
d_call: -; j_call: TRBJ2-2; clone_size: few; v_call: TRBV6-5; cdr3_nt: TGTGCCAGCAAAGAGGGTACTTACACCGGGGAGCTGTTTTTT; cdr3_aa: CASKEGTYTGELFF
d_call: -; j_call: TRBJ2-2; clone_size: many; v_call: TRBV7-9; cdr3_nt: TGTGCCAGCAGGTGGCAAGGACGGGGCACCGGGGAGCTGTTTTTT; cdr3_aa: CASRWQGRGTGELFF